This T cell receptor (beta chain) was retrieved from a study of human T cells and chemical hapten exposure. Study conclusions and caveats: Versus controls, significantly more large CDR3 similarity clusters arose from expanded TCRs. PT1 expanded TCR numbers rose with patch test score.

The CDR3 loop spans 15 amino acids. The germline V and J ends were trimmed by 6 bases and 0 bases, with 9 bases remaining between them. The germline V gene has CDR1 SNHLY and CDR2 FYNNEI. Each CDR3 protein gets one entry after TCRdb re-called the RACE reads with MiXCR. The sample lists approximately 370,000 distinct CDR3 sequences; around 5% were seen once. The time point is: pre-sensitization, week 0. The treatment denotes: therapeutic diphenylcyclopropenone sensitization with weekly scalp DPC. Alopecia patients between 18 and 70 years old and suitable for DPC were used as donors. Unfractionated whole blood yielded total RNA. This clonotype was counted ten times or more. The target antigen is unknown.

The chain links TRBV2 to TRBJ2-6; perhaps D is TRBD1 or TRBD2 (5 bases each). This clonotype was obtained from a woman between 18 and 30 years old with alopecia areata. Some clones in this sample may be carry-over from other donors' samples. The input for sequencing was whole blood, taken in connection with sensitization to the hapten diphenylcyclopropenone (DPC). The CDR3 protein is CASRGDGSGANVLTF. The DNA of the CDR3 is TGTGCCAGCAGAGGGGACGGCTCTGGGGCCAACGTCCTGACTTTC. The full variable domain, its missing parts supplied by reference TRBV2 and TRBJ2-6, is EPEVTQTPSHQVTQMGQEVILRCVPISNHLYFYWYRQILGQKVEFLVSFYNNEISEKSEIFDDQFSVERPDGSNFTLKIRSTKLEDSAMYFCASRGDGSGANVLTFGAGSRLTVL.